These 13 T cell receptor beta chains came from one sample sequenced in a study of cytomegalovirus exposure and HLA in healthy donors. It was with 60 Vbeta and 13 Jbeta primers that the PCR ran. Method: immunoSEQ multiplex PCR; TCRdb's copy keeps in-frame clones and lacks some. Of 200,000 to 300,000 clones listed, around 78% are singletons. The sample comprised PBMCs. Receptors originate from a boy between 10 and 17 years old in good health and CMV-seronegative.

The CDR3 reads CASSLGLARSTDTQYF. Here the CDR3 DNA reads TGTGCCAGCAGCCTGGGACTAGCGCGAAGCACAGATACGCAGTATTTT. The chain uses TRBV7-2 and TRBJ2-3, with 10 bases aligning to TRBD2. CDR1 SGHTA and CDR2 FQGNSA come from the germline V gene. Trimming took 5 bases from V and 0 from J; bases not matched to a gene: 5. This CDR3 region has 16 residues.

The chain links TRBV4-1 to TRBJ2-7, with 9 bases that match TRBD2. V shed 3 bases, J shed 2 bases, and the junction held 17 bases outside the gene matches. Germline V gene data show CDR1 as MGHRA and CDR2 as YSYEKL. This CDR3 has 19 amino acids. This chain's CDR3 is CASSQRVVSGSTSPYEQYF. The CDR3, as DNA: TGCGCCAGCAGCCAGAGGGTTGTTAGCGGGAGTACGTCGCCCTACGAGCAGTACTTC.

CDR3 bases: TGTGCCTGGAGTCGAACTGGCAGCGATCAGCCCCAGCATTTT. This translates into CAWSRTGSDQPQHF. The J gene is TRBJ1-5, the V gene TRBV30; D unresolved. This CDR3 is built from 14 residues. The germline CDR1 and CDR2 sequences are GTSNPN and SVGIG (reference sequence). The germline V and J ends were trimmed by 2 bases and 5 bases, with 13 bases remaining between them.

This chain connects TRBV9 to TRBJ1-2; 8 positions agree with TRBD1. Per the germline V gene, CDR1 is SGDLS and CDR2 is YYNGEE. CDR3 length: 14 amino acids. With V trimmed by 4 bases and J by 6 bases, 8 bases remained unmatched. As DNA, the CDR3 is TGTGCCAGCAGCTTAGGGGACAGGTGGCATGGCTACACCTTC. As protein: CASSLGDRWHGYTF.

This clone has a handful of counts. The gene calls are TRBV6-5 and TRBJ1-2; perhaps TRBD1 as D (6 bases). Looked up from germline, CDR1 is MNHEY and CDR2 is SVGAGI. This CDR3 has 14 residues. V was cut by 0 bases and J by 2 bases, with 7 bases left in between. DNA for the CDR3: TGTGCCAGCAGTTACTCGGACAGAAACTATGGCTACACCTTC. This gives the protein CASSYSDRNYGYTF.

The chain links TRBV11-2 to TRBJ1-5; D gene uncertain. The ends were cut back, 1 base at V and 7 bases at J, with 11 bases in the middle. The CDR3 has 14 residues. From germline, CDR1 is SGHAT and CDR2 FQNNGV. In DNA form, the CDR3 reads TGTGCCAGCAGCTTAGGCGGAGGGAGGCAGCCCCAGCATTTT. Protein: CASSLGGGRQPQHF.

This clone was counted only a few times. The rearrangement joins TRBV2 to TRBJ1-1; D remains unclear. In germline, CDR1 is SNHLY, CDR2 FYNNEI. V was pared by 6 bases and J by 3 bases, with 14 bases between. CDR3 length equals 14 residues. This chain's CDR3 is CASRTSTVYTEAFF. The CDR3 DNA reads TGTGCCAGCAGGACATCGACCGTGTACACTGAAGCTTTCTTT.

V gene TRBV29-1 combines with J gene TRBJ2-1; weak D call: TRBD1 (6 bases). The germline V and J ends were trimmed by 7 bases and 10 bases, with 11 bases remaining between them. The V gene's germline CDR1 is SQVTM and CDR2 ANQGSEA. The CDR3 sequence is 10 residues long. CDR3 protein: CSADGTEQFF. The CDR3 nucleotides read TGCAGCGCAGACGGGACAGAGCAGTTCTTC.

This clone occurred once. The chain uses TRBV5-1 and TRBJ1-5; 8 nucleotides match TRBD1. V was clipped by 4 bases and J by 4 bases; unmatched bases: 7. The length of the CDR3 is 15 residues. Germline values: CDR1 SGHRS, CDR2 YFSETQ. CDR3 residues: CASSPTGVTNQPQHF. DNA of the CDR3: TGCGCCAGCAGCCCGACAGGGGTGACAAATCAGCCCCAGCATTTT. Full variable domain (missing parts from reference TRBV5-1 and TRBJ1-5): KAGVTQTPRYLIKTRGQQVTLSCSPISGHRSVSWYQQTPGQGLQFLFEYFSETQRNKGNFPGRFSGRQFSNSRSEMNVSTLELGDSALYLCASSPTGVTNQPQHFGDGTRLSIL.

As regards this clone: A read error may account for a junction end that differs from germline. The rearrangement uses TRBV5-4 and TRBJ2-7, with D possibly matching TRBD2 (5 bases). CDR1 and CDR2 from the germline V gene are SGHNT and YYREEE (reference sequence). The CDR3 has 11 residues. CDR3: CASSHVRDWTF. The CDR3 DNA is TGTGCCAGCAGCCACGTAAGAGACTGGACTTTC. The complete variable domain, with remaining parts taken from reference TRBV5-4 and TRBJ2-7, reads ETGVTQSPTHLIKTRGQQVTLRCSSQSGHNTVSWYQQALGQGPQFIFQYYREEENGRGNFPPRFSGLQFPNYSSELNVNALELDDSALYLCASSHVRDWTFGPGTRLTVT.

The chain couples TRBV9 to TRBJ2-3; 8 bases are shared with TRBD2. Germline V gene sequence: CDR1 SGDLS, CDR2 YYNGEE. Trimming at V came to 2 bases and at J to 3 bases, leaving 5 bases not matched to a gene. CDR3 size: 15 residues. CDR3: CASSVLSGTTDTQYF. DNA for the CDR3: TGTGCCAGCAGCGTGCTTAGCGGGACTACAGATACGCAGTATTTT. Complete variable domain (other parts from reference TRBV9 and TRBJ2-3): DSGVTQTPKHLITATGQRVTLRCSPRSGDLSVYWYQQSLDQGLQFLIQYYNGEERAKGNILERFSAQQFPDLHSELNLSSLELGDSALYFCASSVLSGTTDTQYFGPGTRLTVL.

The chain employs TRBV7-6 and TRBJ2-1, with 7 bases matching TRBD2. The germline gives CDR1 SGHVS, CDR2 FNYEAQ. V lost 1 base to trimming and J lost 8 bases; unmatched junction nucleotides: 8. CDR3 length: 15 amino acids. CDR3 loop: CASSLGLARGDEQFF. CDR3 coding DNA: TGTGCCAGCAGCTTAGGACTAGCTAGAGGCGATGAGCAGTTCTTC.

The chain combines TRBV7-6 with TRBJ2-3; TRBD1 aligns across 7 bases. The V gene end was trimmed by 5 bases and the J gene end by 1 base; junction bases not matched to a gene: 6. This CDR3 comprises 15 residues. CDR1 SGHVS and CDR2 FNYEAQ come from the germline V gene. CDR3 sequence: CASSEYRGRTDTQYF. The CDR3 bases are TGTGCCAGCAGCGAATACAGGGGACGCACAGATACGCAGTATTTT.